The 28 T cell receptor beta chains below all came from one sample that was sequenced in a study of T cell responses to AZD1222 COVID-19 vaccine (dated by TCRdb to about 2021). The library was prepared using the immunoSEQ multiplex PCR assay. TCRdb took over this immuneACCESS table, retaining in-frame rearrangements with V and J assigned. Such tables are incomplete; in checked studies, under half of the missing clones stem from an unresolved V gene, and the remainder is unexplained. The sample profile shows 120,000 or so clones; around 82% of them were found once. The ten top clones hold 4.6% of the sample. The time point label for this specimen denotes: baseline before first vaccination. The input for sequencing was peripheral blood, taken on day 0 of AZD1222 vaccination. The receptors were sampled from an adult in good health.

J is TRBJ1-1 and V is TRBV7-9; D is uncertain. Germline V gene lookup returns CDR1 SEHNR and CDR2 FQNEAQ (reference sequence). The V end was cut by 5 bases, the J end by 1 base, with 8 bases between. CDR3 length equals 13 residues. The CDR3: CASSAGSNTEAFF. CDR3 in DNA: TGTGCCAGCAGCGCCGGTTCGAACACTGAAGCTTTCTTT.

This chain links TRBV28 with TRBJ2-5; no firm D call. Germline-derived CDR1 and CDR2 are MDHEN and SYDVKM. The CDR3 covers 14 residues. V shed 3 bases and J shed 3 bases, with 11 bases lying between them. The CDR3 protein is CASSLGSWKETQYF. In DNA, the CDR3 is TGTGCCAGCAGTTTGGGGTCTTGGAAAGAGACCCAGTACTTC.

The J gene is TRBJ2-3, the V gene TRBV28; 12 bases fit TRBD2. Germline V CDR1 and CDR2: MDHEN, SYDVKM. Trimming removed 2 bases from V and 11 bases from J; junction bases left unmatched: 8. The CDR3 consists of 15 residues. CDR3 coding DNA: TGTGCCAGCAGTTTAAGCCTAGCGGGGGGGCGGGGGCAGTATTTT. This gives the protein CASSLSLAGGRGQYF.

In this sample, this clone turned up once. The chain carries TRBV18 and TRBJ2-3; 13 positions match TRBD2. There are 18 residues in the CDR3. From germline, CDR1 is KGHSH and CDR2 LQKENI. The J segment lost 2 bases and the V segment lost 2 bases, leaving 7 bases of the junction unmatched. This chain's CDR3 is CASSPTGLAGTITDTQYF. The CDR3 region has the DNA TGTGCCAGCTCACCAACGGGACTAGCGGGGACCATCACAGATACGCAGTATTTT.

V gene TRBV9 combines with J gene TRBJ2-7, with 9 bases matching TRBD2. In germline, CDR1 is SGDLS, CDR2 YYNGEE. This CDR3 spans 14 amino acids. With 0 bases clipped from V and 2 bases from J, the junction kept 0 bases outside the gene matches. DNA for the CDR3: TGTGCCAGCAGCGTAGGCGGGGGGGCCTACGAGCAGTACTTC. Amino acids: CASSVGGGAYEQYF.

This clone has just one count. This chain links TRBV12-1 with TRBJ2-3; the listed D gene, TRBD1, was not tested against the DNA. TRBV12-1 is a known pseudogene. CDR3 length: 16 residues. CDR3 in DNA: TGTGCCAGCACCCATCGCGAAGGGGGCCGCGGAGATACGCAGTATTTT. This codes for CASTHREGGRGDTQYF.

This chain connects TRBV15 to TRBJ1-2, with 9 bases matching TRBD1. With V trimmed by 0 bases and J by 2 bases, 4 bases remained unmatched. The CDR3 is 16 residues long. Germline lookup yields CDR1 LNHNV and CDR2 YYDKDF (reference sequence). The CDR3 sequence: CATSRDRGQGNYGYTF. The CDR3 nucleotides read TGTGCCACCAGCAGAGATCGAGGACAGGGGAACTATGGCTACACCTTC.

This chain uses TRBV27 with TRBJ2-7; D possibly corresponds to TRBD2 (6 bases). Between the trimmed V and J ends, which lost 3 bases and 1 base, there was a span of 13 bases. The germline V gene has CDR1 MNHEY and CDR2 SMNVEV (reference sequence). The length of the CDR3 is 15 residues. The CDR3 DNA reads TGTGCCAGCAGTTTGAAACGGGAGCCTTCCTACGAGCAGTACTTC. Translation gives CASSLKREPSYEQYF.

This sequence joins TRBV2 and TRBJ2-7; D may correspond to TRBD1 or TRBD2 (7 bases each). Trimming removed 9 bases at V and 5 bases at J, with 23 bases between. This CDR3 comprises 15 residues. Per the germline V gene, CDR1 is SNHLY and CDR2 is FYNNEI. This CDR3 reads CASFVGGGLLHEQYF. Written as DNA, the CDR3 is TGTGCCAGTTTTGTGGGAGGGGGCCTACTCCACGAGCAGTACTTC.

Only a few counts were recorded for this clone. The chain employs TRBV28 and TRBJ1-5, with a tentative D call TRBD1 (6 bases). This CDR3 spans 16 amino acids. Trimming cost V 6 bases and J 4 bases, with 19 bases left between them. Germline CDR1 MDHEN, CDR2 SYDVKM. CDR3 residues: CASRWGGGLGNQPQHF. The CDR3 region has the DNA TGTGCCAGCAGATGGGGTGGGGGCTTAGGGAATCAGCCCCAGCATTTT. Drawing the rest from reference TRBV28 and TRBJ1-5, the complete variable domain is DVKVTQSSRYLVKRTGEKVFLECVQDMDHENMFWYRQDPGLGLRLIYFSYDVKMKEKGDIPEGYSVSREKKERFSLILESASTNQTSMYLCASRWGGGLGNQPQHFGDGTRLSIL.

CDR3 in amino acids: CASSLGGTVSQPQHF. The DNA of the CDR3 is TGTGCCAGCAGCTTAGGGGGGACGGTGAGTCAGCCCCAGCATTTT. The chain links TRBV7-2 to TRBJ1-5, with D perhaps matching TRBD1 (5 bases). With 1 base removed from V and 6 bases from J, the gap between germline ends came to 13 bases. Germline-derived CDR1 and CDR2 are SGHTA and FQGNSA. The CDR3 consists of 15 residues.

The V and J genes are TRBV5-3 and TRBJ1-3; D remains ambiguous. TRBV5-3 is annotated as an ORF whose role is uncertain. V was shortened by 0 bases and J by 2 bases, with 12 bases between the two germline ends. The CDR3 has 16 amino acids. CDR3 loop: CARSLGTDSTGNTIYF. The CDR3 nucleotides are TGTGCCAGAAGCTTGGGTACAGACTCAACTGGAAACACCATATATTTT.

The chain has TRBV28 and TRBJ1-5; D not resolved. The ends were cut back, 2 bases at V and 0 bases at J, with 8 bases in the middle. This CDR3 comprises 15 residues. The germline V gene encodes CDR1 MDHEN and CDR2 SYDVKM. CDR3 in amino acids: CASSLAGTSNQPQHF. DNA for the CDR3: TGTGCCAGCAGTTTAGCAGGCACTAGCAATCAGCCCCAGCATTTT.

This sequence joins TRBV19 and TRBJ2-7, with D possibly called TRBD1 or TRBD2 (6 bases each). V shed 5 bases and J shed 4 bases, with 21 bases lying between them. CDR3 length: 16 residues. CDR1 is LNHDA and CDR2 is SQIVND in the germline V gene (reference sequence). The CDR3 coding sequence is TGTGCCAGTAGTCACCCTGGGGGGCATCGGGGTTACGAGCAGTACTTC. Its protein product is CASSHPGGHRGYEQYF.

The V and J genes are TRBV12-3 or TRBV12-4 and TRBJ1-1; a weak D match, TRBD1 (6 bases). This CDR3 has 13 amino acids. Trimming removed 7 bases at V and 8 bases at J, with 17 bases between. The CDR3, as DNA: TGTGCCAGCATTAAAGACAGGCCTGCAGAAGCTTTCTTT. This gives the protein CASIKDRPAEAFF.

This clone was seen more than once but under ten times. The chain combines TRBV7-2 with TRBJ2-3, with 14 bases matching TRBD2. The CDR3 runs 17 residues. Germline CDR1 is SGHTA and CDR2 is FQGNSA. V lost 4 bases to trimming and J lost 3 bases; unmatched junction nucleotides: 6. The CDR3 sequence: CASSSGLAGVRTDTQYF. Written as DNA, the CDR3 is TGTGCCAGCAGCTCGGGACTAGCGGGAGTTCGTACAGATACGCAGTATTTT. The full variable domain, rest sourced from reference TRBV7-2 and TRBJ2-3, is GAGVSQSPSNKVTEKGKDVELRCDPISGHTALYWYRQSLGQGLEFLIYFQGNSAPDKSGLPSDRFSAERTGGSVSTLTIQRTQQEDSAVYLCASSSGLAGVRTDTQYFGPGTRLTVL.

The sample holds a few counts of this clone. Here the CDR3 reads CASSWTGGSEQYF. The CDR3 DNA follows: TGTGCCAGCAGCTGGACAGGGGGTAGTGAGCAGTACTTC. The chain carries TRBV5-6 and TRBJ2-7; 10 bases line up with TRBD1. The germline V gene has CDR1 SGHDT and CDR2 YYEEEE. This CDR3 has 13 residues. The V gene end was trimmed by 3 bases and the J gene end by 7 bases; junction bases not matched to a gene: 4.

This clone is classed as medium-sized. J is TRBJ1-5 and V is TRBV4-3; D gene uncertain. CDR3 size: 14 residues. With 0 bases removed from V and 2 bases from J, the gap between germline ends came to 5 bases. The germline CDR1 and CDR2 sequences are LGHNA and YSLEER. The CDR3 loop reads CASSQDRRNQPQHF. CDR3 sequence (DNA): TGCGCCAGCAGCCAAGACAGGCGCAATCAGCCCCAGCATTTT.

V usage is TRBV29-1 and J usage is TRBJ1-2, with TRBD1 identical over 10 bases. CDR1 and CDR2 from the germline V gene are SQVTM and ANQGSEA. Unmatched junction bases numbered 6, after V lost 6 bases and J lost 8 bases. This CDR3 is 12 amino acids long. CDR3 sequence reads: CSVGQGSGGYTF. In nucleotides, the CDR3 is TGCAGCGTGGGACAGGGGTCTGGCGGCTACACCTTC.

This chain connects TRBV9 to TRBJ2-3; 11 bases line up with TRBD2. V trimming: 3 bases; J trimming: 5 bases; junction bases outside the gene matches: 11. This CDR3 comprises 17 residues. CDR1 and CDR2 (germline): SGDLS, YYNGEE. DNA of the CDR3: TGTGCCAGCAGCGAGGGGTTTAGCGGGAGGGCCTTAGATACGCAGTATTTT. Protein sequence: CASSEGFSGRALDTQYF.

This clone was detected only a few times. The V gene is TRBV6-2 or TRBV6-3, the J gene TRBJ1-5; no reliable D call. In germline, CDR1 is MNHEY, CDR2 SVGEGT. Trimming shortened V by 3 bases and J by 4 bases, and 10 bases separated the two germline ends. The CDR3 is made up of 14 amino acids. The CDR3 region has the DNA TGTGCCAGCAGTTATAAGGCCACAAATCAGCCCCAGCATTTT. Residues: CASSYKATNQPQHF.

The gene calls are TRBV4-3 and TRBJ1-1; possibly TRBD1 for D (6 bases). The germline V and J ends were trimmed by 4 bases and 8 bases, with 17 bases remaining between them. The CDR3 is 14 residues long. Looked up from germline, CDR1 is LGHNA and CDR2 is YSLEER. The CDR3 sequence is CASSPGRMDSEAFF. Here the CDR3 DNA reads TGCGCCAGCAGCCCAGGACGCATGGACAGCGAAGCTTTCTTT.

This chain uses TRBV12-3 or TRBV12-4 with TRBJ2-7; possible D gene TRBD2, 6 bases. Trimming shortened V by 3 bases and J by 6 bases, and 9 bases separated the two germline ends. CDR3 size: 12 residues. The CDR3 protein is CASSLGGSEQYF. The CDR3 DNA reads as TGTGCCAGCAGTTTGGGGGGTTCCGAGCAGTACTTC.

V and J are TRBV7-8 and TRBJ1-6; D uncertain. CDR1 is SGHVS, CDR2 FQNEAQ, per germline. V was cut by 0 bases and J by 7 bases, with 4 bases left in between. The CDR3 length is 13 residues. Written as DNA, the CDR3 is TGTGCCAGCAGCTTAGCGCGGAATTCACCCCTCCACTTT. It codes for CASSLARNSPLHF.

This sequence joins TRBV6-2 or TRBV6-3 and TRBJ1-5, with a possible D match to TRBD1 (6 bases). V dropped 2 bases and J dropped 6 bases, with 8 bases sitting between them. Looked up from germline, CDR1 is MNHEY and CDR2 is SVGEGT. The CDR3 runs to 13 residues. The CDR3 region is CASSYRGTQPQHF. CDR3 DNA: TGTGCCAGCAGTTACAGGGGGACTCAGCCCCAGCATTTT.

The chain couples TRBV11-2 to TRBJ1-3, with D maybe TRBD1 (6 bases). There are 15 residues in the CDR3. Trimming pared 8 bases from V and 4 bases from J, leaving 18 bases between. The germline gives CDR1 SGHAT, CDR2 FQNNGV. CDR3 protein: CASGTRGLAGNTIYF. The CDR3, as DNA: TGTGCCAGCGGAACACGGGGGCTGGCGGGAAACACCATATATTTT.

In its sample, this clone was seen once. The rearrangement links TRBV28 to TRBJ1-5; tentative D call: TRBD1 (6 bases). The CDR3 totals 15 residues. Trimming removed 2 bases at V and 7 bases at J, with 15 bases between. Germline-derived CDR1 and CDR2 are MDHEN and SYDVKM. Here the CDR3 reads CASSLDPGARQPQHF. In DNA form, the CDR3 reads TGTGCCAGCAGTTTAGATCCGGGGGCGAGGCAGCCCCAGCATTTT.

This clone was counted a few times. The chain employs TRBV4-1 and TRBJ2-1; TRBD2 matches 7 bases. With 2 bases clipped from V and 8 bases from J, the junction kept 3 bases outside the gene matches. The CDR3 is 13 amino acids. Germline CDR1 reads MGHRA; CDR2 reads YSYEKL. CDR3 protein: CASSQQREDEQFF. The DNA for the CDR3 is TGCGCCAGCAGCCAACAGCGGGAAGATGAGCAGTTCTTC.